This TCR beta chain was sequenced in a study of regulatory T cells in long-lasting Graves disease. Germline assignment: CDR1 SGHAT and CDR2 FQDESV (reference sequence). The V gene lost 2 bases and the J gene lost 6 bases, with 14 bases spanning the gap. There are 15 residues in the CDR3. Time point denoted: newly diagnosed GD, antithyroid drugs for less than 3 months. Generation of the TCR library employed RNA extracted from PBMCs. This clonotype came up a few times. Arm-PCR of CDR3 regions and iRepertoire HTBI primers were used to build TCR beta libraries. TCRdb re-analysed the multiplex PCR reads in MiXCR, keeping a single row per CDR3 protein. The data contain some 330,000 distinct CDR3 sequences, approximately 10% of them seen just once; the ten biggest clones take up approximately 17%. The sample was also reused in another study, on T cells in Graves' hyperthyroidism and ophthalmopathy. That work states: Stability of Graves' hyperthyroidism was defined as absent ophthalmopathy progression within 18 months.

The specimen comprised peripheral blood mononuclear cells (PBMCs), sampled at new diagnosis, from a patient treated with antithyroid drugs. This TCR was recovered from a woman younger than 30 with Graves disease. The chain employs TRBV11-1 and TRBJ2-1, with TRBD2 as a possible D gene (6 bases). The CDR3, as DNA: TGTGCCAGCAGCTTAATCGGGAGTTCCCGCAATGAGCAGTTCTTC. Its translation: CASSLIGSSRNEQFF.